The rows below give T cell receptor beta chains drawn from one sample of a study of OX40 agonist ivuxolimab in advanced cancers. Libraries were prepared by immunoSEQ multiplex PCR; TCRdb keeps only in-frame clonotypes and omits some of them. The sample has under 90,000 clones, approximately 89% seen once; the top ten hold roughly 0.22%. Sequencing was performed on CD4+ or CD8+ T cells sorted from blood, taken in a trial of the OX40 agonist ivuxolimab. Every receptor here comes from an adult with an advanced solid tumor such as melanoma, head and neck, liver or kidney cancer. Both conserved end residues are part of each CDR3. D genes are given only for firm matches. For some rows the clone size is stated as once, few or many, or as a class when expanded; others skip it.

v_call: TRBV27
j_call: TRBJ2-7
clone_size: once
d_call: TRBD2
cdr3_nt: TGTGCCAGCAGTTTGGCGGGAGAAGTTGTGTTGCAGTACTTC
cdr3_aa: CASSLAGEVVLQYF

v_call: TRBV9
j_call: TRBJ1-5
clone_size: -
d_call: TRBD1
cdr3_nt: TGTGCCAGCAGCCTGGACGGACAGGGCAATCAGCCCCAGCATTTT
cdr3_aa: CASSLDGQGNQPQHF

v_call: TRBV20-1
j_call: TRBJ1-2
clone_size: -
d_call: -
cdr3_nt: TGCAGTTCATACACTAACTATGGCTACACCTTC
cdr3_aa: CSSYTNYGYTF

v_call: TRBV27
j_call: TRBJ2-7
clone_size: few
d_call: -
cdr3_nt: TGTGCCAGCAGTTTAAACGGTGGCGGAGCCTACGAGCAGTACTTC
cdr3_aa: CASSLNGGGAYEQYF

v_call: TRBV10-3
j_call: TRBJ2-5
clone_size: once
d_call: -
cdr3_nt: TGTGCCATCAGTGTTGTTCCCTCGGGGGAGACCCAGTACTTC
cdr3_aa: CAISVVPSGETQYF

v_call: TRBV19
j_call: TRBJ2-3
clone_size: -
d_call: -
cdr3_nt: TGTGCCAGTAGTATGGGGGGCGGCCTCACAGATACGCAGTATTTT
cdr3_aa: CASSMGGGLTDTQYF

v_call: TRBV20-1
j_call: TRBJ2-1
clone_size: -
d_call: TRBD2
cdr3_nt: TGCAGTGCGATGATAGCGGGAACGCAGTTCTTC
cdr3_aa: CSAMIAGTQFF

v_call: TRBV6-5
j_call: TRBJ1-5
clone_size: -
d_call: -
cdr3_nt: TGTGCCAGCAGTTACTCGATAGAGCGACATCAGCCCCAGCATTTT
cdr3_aa: CASSYSIERHQPQHF

v_call: TRBV6-1
j_call: TRBJ1-5
clone_size: -
d_call: TRBD1
cdr3_nt: TGTGCCAGCAGTGATGGGACAGGGGGCGAAGGTACGTCCCAGCATTTT
cdr3_aa: CASSDGTGGEGTSQHF

v_call: TRBV5-1
j_call: TRBJ2-3
clone_size: -
d_call: TRBD2
cdr3_nt: TGCGCCAGCAGTACTGGACTAGCGGGAAGCACAGATACGCAGTATTTT
cdr3_aa: CASSTGLAGSTDTQYF

v_call: TRBV6-1
j_call: TRBJ2-4
clone_size: -
d_call: -
cdr3_nt: TGTGCCAGCACGGGCGGCGGCCTAGCCAAAAACATTCAGTACTTC
cdr3_aa: CASTGGGLAKNIQYF

v_call: TRBV18
j_call: TRBJ2-6
clone_size: -
d_call: -
cdr3_nt: TGTGCCAGCTCACTACTTATCTCTGGGGCCAACGTCCTGACTTTC
cdr3_aa: CASSLLISGANVLTF

v_call: TRBV10-2
j_call: TRBJ2-6
clone_size: -
d_call: TRBD1
cdr3_nt: TGCGCCAGCAGTCGCGGGACAGGCGACAACTCTGGGGCCAACGTCCTGACTTTC
cdr3_aa: CASSRGTGDNSGANVLTF